The 30 T cell receptor beta chains reported below all come from one sample, sequenced in a study of cytomegalovirus exposure and HLA in healthy donors (dated by TCRdb to about 2017). The library was made by the immunoSEQ multiplex PCR assay. For the multiplex PCR, a mixture combining 60 forward primers for TCR Vbeta segments and 13 reverse primers for TCR Jbeta segments was used. As stored in TCRdb, this immuneACCESS dataset retains in-frame rearrangements with V and J assigned. A fraction of the clones does not appear; measured against another copy, unresolved V genes explain less than half of the discrepancy, and the remainder lacks a known reason. In this sample the table shows some 110,000 clones, 76% of which occur a single time. The top ten constitute approximately 16% of the sample. The sequenced material came from PBMCs. These receptors came from a man aged 45-65 years in good health and CMV-seropositive.

The J gene is TRBJ1-4, the V gene TRBV4-3; tentatively, D is TRBD1 (5 bases). Trimming pared 1 base from V and 6 bases from J, leaving 12 bases between. Germline CDR1 LGHNA, CDR2 YSLEER. The length of the CDR3 is 15 residues. Here the CDR3 DNA reads TGCGCCAGCAGCCAAGTCGTCAGGGCCTATGAAAAACTGTTTTTT. Translating it yields CASSQVVRAYEKLFF.

The V and J genes are TRBV28 and TRBJ1-5; 8 bases are shared with TRBD1. The CDR3 has 15 amino acids. V trimming: 5 bases; J trimming: 2 bases; junction bases outside the gene matches: 5. Germline loops: CDR1 MDHEN, CDR2 SYDVKM. CDR3 region: CASSGGQAGNQPQHF. The CDR3 bases are TGTGCCAGCAGTGGGGGACAGGCAGGCAATCAGCCCCAGCATTTT. The full variable domain, with the rest looked up from reference TRBV28 and TRBJ1-5, is DVKVTQSSRYLVKRTGEKVFLECVQDMDHENMFWYRQDPGLGLRLIYFSYDVKMKEKGDIPEGYSVSREKKERFSLILESASTNQTSMYLCASSGGQAGNQPQHFGDGTRLSIL.

The rearrangement uses TRBV7-9 and TRBJ1-1; a possible D gene is TRBD1 (5 bases). This CDR3 has 12 amino acids. The V gene's germline CDR1 is SEHNR and CDR2 FQNEAQ (reference sequence). V was pared by 5 bases and J by 8 bases, with 12 bases between. CDR3 coding DNA: TGTGCCAGCAGCCTACTCAGGGAAGAAGCTTTCTTT. This encodes CASSLLREEAFF. The entire variable domain, with the rest obtained from reference TRBV7-9 and TRBJ1-1, is as follows: DTGVSQNPRHKITKRGQNVTFRCDPISEHNRLYWYRQTLGQGPEFLTYFQNEAQLEKSRLLSDRFSAERPKGSFSTLEIQRTEQGDSAMYLCASSLLREEAFFGQGTRLTVV.

The rearrangement uses TRBV11-2 and TRBJ2-5; D is ambiguous. The CDR3 runs 12 residues. CDR1 is SGHAT and CDR2 is FQNNGV in the germline V gene. V lost 5 bases and J lost 1, with 5 bases in between. CDR3 DNA: TGTGCCAGCAGCATACTCCAAGAGACCCAGTACTTC. Translated: CASSILQETQYF.

For the CDR3, the DNA is TGTGCCAGCAGTGACACTGCTGTATTGATCGGCTACACCTTC. It encodes CASSDTAVLIGYTF. The genes are TRBV2 and TRBJ1-2; D is unresolved. Germline-derived CDR1 and CDR2 are SNHLY and FYNNEI. The V gene lost 3 bases and the J gene lost 8 bases, with 16 bases spanning the gap. There are 14 residues in the CDR3.

This chain joins TRBV28 and TRBJ2-2, with TRBD2 matching over 8 bases. Germline lookup yields CDR1 MDHEN and CDR2 SYDVKM. The CDR3 is 14 residues long. Germline trimming cut 7 bases from V and 4 bases from J; bases unmatched to any gene: 5. The CDR3 coding sequence is TGTGCCAGCATCGGGGGGGCGCGCACCGGGGAGCTGTTTTTT. Translation: CASIGGARTGELFF.

The chain is built from TRBV28 and TRBJ2-1; 7 bases agree with TRBD2. Germline assignment: CDR1 MDHEN and CDR2 SYDVKM. V shed 2 bases, J shed 9 bases, and the junction held 19 bases outside the gene matches. The CDR3 runs to 18 residues. The CDR3 sequence is CASSLRQLSRLAVPEQFF. CDR3 sequence (DNA): TGTGCCAGCAGTTTACGTCAGTTGAGTCGGCTAGCGGTCCCTGAGCAGTTCTTC.

In the case of this clone: One junction end disagrees with the germline gene, perhaps due to a read error. This chain joins TRBV7-9 and TRBJ2-1, with D tentatively TRBD2 (6 bases). The germline gives CDR1 SEHNR, CDR2 FQNEAQ (reference sequence). This CDR3 spans 14 amino acids. DNA of the CDR3: TGTGCCAGCAGCCTAGCGCTCAGCGACAATGAGCAGTTCTTC. It specifies CASSLALSDNEQFF.

V gene TRBV5-1 combines with J gene TRBJ2-7; no reliable D call. Trimming pared 4 bases from V and 6 bases from J, leaving 11 bases between. This CDR3 comprises 12 residues. Looked up from germline, CDR1 is SGHRS and CDR2 is YFSETQ. The CDR3 DNA follows: TGCGCCAGCAGCAAAACAGTCGCCGAGCAGTACTTC. Translation gives CASSKTVAEQYF.

This clone was counted only a few times. The chain combines TRBV25-1 with TRBJ1-2; 7 bases match TRBD1. CDR1 is MGHDK, CDR2 SYGVNS, per germline. This CDR3 contains 15 residues. The V gene end was trimmed by 3 bases and the J gene end by 0 bases; junction bases not matched to a gene: 4. The CDR3, as DNA: TGTGCCAGCAGTGAGACAGGGAAGGCTAACTATGGCTACACCTTC. This translates into CASSETGKANYGYTF.

This chain joins TRBV28 and TRBJ1-4; D is unresolved. V was trimmed by 3 bases and J by 7 bases, leaving 12 bases between them. Germline CDR1 and CDR2: MDHEN and SYDVKM. The CDR3 loop spans 14 amino acids. The CDR3: CASSFPAGSEKLFF. As DNA, the CDR3 is TGTGCCAGCAGTTTCCCTGCAGGTAGTGAAAAACTGTTTTTT.

This clone has only one observation. The rearrangement uses TRBV18 and TRBJ2-7, with 7 bases aligning to TRBD2. CDR1 and CDR2 from the germline V gene are KGHSH and LQKENI. The CDR3 sequence is 13 residues long. The junction had 4 bases not matched to a gene; V was cut back by 6 bases and J by 2 bases. CDR3 residues: CASSGGTTYEQYF. The CDR3 region has the DNA TGTGCCAGCTCGGGAGGGACCACCTACGAGCAGTACTTC.

This rearrangement joins TRBV9 to TRBJ2-7; D is perhaps TRBD1 (6 bases). CDR1 SGDLS and CDR2 YYNGEE come from the germline V gene. V was cut by 0 bases and J by 3 bases, with 10 bases left in between. The CDR3 is 14 residues long. The CDR3 nucleotides read TGTGCCAGCAGCGTAGGGGGGCCTCACTACGAGCAGTACTTC. It encodes CASSVGGPHYEQYF.

V usage is TRBV27 and J usage is TRBJ2-3; TRBD2 matches at 8 bases. This CDR3 is built from 13 residues. J lost 4 bases, V lost 8 bases, and 5 bases had no gene match. From germline, CDR1 is MNHEY and CDR2 SMNVEV (reference sequence). The chain's CDR3 is CASGAGESDTQYF. CDR3 nucleotide sequence: TGTGCCAGCGGAGCGGGGGAGTCAGATACGCAGTATTTT.

This clone was recorded a few times. The chain employs TRBV7-2 and TRBJ1-3, with 8 bases that match TRBD1. J gave up 3 bases and V 5 bases, and 3 bases lay outside the gene matches. There are 14 residues in the CDR3. Germline loops: CDR1 SGHTA, CDR2 FQGNSA. The CDR3 sequence is CASSPGGLGNTIYF. DNA of the CDR3: TGTGCCAGCAGCCCAGGGGGCCTTGGAAACACCATATATTTT.

CDR3 residues: CASSDEGRRPYGYTF. The CDR3 region has the DNA TGCGCCAGCAGTGACGAGGGGAGGCGCCCCTATGGCTACACCTTC. The chain links TRBV10-2 to TRBJ1-2, with D perhaps TRBD1 (5 bases). V lost 3 bases and J 4 bases, leaving 15 bases between the germline ends. CDR3 size: 15 residues. Germline CDR1 and CDR2: WSHSY and SAAADI.

V and J are TRBV2 and TRBJ1-2, with D perhaps TRBD1 (6 bases). Germline values: CDR1 SNHLY, CDR2 FYNNEI. CDR3 length: 13 amino acids. V lost 2 bases and J lost 6, with 10 bases in between. The DNA of the CDR3 is TGTGCCAGCAGTGAAAACAGGGTTCATGGCTACACCTTC. This translates into CASSENRVHGYTF. Full variable domain (outside the CDR3, taken from reference TRBV2 and TRBJ1-2): EPEVTQTPSHQVTQMGQEVILRCVPISNHLYFYWYRQILGQKVEFLVSFYNNEISEKSEIFDDQFSVERPDGSNFTLKIRSTKLEDSAMYFCASSENRVHGYTFGSGTRLTVV.

The chain carries TRBV19 and TRBJ1-1; TRBD1 matches at 12 bases. The length of the CDR3 is 15 residues. Germline CDR1 reads LNHDA; CDR2 reads SQIVND (reference sequence). Trimming removed 5 bases from V and 6 bases from J; junction bases left unmatched: 7. CDR3 DNA: TGTGCCAGTAGTTACGGGACAGGGGGCCTCGCTGAAGCTTTCTTT. Translation: CASSYGTGGLAEAFF.

The chain links TRBV9 to TRBJ2-7, with 11 nucleotides matching TRBD2. With V trimmed by 4 bases and J by 3 bases, 6 bases remained unmatched. The germline CDR1 and CDR2 sequences are SGDLS and YYNGEE. There are 15 residues in the CDR3. The CDR3 nucleotides are TGTGCCAGCAGCAACGGGACTAGCGGCCGCTACGAGCAGTACTTC. Residues: CASSNGTSGRYEQYF.

This clone was picked up one time. The chain couples TRBV19 to TRBJ1-2; possibly TRBD1 for D (5 bases). This CDR3 comprises 13 residues. The V end lost 2 bases, the J end lost 5 bases, and 9 bases lay between the germline ends. CDR1 is LNHDA, CDR2 SQIVND, per germline (reference sequence). CDR3: CASSIPGSYGYTF. CDR3 coding DNA: TGTGCCAGTAGTATACCAGGGTCTTATGGCTACACCTTC.

The chain joins TRBV27 to TRBJ2-7; the D is unclear. V was shortened by 4 bases and J by 1 base, with 8 bases between the two germline ends. Looked up from germline, CDR1 is MNHEY and CDR2 is SMNVEV (reference sequence). The CDR3 runs to 13 residues. The CDR3 loop reads CASSSFRSYEQYF. The CDR3 DNA reads TGTGCCAGCAGTTCGTTCAGGTCCTACGAGCAGTACTTC.

The chain recombines TRBV7-9 with TRBJ2-7; 7 bases match TRBD2. V trimming: 2 bases; J trimming: 2 bases; junction bases outside the gene matches: 6. This CDR3 has 15 amino acids. The germline gives CDR1 SEHNR, CDR2 FQNEAQ (reference sequence). The CDR3 spells CASSLPAGATYEQYF. The CDR3 region has the DNA TGTGCCAGCAGCTTACCGGCGGGAGCAACCTACGAGCAGTACTTC.

The chain is built from TRBV4-1 and TRBJ1-2; 9 positions match TRBD1. The V gene end was trimmed by 1 base and the J gene end by 4 bases; junction bases not matched to a gene: 7. This CDR3 comprises 16 residues. CDR1 is MGHRA and CDR2 is YSYEKL in the germline V gene. CDR3 nucleotides: TGCGCCAGCAGCCAAGGGACAGGGGAGTGGGGCTATGGCTACACCTTC. It translates to CASSQGTGEWGYGYTF.

The rearrangement links TRBV28 to TRBJ2-7; 8 bases line up with TRBD1. Germline trimming cut 2 bases from V and 4 bases from J; bases unmatched to any gene: 13. The CDR3 sequence is 17 residues long. CDR1 is MDHEN, CDR2 SYDVKM, per germline. The CDR3 DNA reads as TGTGCCAGCAGTTTACACACCGGGACAGGCTCCTGGTACGAGCAGTACTTC. Translating it yields CASSLHTGTGSWYEQYF.

Notes on this clone: At one end, the junction sequence differs from germline, possibly due to a read error. This chain links TRBV7-9 with TRBJ1-2, with TRBD1 as a possible D gene (5 bases). The CDR3 covers 15 residues. Germline V gene lookup returns CDR1 SEHNR and CDR2 FQNEAQ (reference sequence). CDR3 sequence reads: CSSSPVMGQDYGYTF. The CDR3 DNA is TGTTCCAGCAGCCCGGTAATGGGGCAAGACTATGGCTACACCTTC.

This chain links TRBV5-4 with TRBJ1-1, with D unresolved. V was pared by 2 bases and J by 6 bases, with 14 bases between. CDR3 length: 14 amino acids. Germline CDR1 SGHNT, CDR2 YYREEE (reference sequence). In DNA form, the CDR3 reads TGTGCCAGCAGCTTCAGAGAGGAGCTCTCTGAAGCTTTCTTT. Protein: CASSFREELSEAFF.

The chain recombines TRBV2 with TRBJ2-2, with TRBD2 matching over 10 bases. The trim removed 8 bases at V and 3 bases at J, leaving 3 bases unmatched. Germline CDR1 SNHLY, CDR2 FYNNEI. The CDR3 sequence is 14 residues long. CDR3 amino acids: CASGSGGHTGELFF. The DNA for the CDR3 is TGTGCCAGCGGTAGCGGGGGGCACACCGGGGAGCTGTTTTTT.

The V call is TRBV5-1, the J call TRBJ1-2; the D is unclear. Trimming cost V 0 bases and J 4 bases, with 7 bases left between them. Germline lookup yields CDR1 SGHRS and CDR2 YFSETQ. The CDR3 has 13 amino acids. Here the CDR3 reads CASSLGVPYGYTF. The CDR3 DNA is TGCGCCAGCAGCTTGGGCGTCCCCTATGGCTACACCTTC.

The rearrangement uses TRBV7-2 and TRBJ2-1; tentatively, D is TRBD2 (5 bases). The CDR3 contains 13 residues. The germline V gene encodes CDR1 SGHTA and CDR2 FQGNSA. Trimming cost V 5 bases and J 9 bases, with 14 bases left between them. The CDR3 here is CASSPWTDREQFF. As DNA, the CDR3 is TGTGCCAGCAGCCCCTGGACTGACCGTGAGCAGTTCTTC.

The gene calls are TRBV29-1 and TRBJ2-5, with TRBD1 identical over 7 bases. CDR3 length: 12 residues. Germline lookup yields CDR1 SQVTM and CDR2 ANQGSEA. Trimming cost V 6 bases and J 4 bases; bases outside gene matches: 5. CDR3: CSVATGVETQYF. Written as DNA, the CDR3 is TGCAGCGTCGCAACAGGGGTAGAGACCCAGTACTTC.